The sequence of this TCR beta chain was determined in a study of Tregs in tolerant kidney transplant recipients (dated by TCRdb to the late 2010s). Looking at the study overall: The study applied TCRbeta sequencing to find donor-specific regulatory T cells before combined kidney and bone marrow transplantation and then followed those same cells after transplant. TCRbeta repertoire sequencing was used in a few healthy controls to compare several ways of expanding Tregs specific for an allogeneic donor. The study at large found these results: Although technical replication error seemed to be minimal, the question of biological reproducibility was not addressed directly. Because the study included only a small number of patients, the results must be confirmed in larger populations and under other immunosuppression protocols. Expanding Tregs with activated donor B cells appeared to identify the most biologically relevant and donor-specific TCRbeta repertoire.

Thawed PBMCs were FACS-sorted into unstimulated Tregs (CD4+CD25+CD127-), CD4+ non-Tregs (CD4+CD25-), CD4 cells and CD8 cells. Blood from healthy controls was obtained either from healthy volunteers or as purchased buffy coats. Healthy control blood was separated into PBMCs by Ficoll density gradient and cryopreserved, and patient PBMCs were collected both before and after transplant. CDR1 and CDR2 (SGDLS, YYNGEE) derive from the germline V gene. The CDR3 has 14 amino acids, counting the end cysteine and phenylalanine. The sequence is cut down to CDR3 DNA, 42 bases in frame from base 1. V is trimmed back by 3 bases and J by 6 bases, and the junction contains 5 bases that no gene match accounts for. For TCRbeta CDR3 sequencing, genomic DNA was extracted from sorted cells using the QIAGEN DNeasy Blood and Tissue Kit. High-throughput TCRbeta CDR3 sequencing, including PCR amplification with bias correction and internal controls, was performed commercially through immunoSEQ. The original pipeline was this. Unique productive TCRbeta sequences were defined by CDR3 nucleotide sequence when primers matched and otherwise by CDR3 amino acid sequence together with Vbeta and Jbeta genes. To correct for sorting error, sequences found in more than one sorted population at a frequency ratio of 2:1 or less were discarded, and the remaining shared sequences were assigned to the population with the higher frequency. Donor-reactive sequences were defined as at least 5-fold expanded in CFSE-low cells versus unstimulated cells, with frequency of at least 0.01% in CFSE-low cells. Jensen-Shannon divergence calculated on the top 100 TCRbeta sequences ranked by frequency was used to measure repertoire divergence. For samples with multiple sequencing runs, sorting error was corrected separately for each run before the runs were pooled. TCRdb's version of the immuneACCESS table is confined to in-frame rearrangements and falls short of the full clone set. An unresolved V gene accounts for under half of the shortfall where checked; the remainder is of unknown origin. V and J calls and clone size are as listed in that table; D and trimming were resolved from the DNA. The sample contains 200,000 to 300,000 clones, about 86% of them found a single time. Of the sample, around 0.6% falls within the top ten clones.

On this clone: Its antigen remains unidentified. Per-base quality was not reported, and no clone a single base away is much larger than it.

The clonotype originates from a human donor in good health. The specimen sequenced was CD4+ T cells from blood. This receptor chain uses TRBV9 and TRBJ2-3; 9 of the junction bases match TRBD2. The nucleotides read TGTGCCAGCAGCGGTAGCGGGGGTAAGGATACGCAGTATTTT. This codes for CASSGSGGKDTQYF.